The clone carrying this TCR beta chain has just one count. The sample belongs to a study of OX40 agonist ivuxolimab in advanced cancers. Study-level background: Previous treatment with anti-PD-1, anti-PD-L1 or anti-CTLA-4 therapy was allowed; 35% to 50% had received some. Three patients responded partially, comprising one with hepatocellular carcinoma and two with cutaneous melanoma.

V was trimmed by 8 bases and J by 4 bases, leaving 11 bases between them. The CDR3 consists of 12 residues. The germline CDR1 and CDR2 sequences are SNHLY and FYNNEI. Repertoires were generated with immunoSEQ multiplex PCR, while TCRdb's copy carries only in-frame clones and drops some. The table lists 100,000 to 130,000 clones, approximately 90% of them singletons. This sample comprised CD4+ or CD8+ T cells sorted from blood, obtained in a trial of the OX40 agonist ivuxolimab. The rearrangement links TRBV2 to TRBJ1-2, with no clear D. The clonotype was recovered from an adult with an advanced solid tumor such as melanoma, head and neck, liver or kidney cancer. The CDR3 loop is CASLDGFYGYTF. In DNA, the CDR3 is TGTGCCAGCTTGGACGGGTTCTATGGCTACACCTTC.